This TCR beta chain was identified in a study of OX40 agonist ivuxolimab in advanced cancers. Background on the study: Ivuxolimab was administered intravenously to patients at 0.01 to 10 mg/kg every 2 weeks. The study enrolled dose-escalation patients with hepatocellular carcinoma, melanoma, renal cell or head and neck cancer. Study-wide findings and caveats: Partly responding patients at 0.1-3.0 mg/kg showed some of the smallest clonal expansion.

Germline V gene lookup returns CDR1 SEHNR and CDR2 FQNEAQ (reference sequence). The trim removed 5 bases at V and 2 bases at J, leaving 6 bases unmatched. CDR3 length equals 14 residues. A note on this clone: Antigen unknown.

Sequenced by immunoSEQ multiplex PCR; TCRdb stores in-frame clones only, minus some. The sample shows 17,000 or so clones, around nine tenths of them seen only once. This TCR came from an adult with an advanced solid tumor such as melanoma, head and neck, liver or kidney cancer. The chain uses TRBV7-9 and TRBJ2-7; 7 nucleotides align to TRBD1. The sequences come from CD4+ or CD8+ T cells sorted from blood, collected in a trial of the OX40 agonist ivuxolimab. The CDR3 loop reads CASSPGTATYEQYF. Here the CDR3 DNA reads TGTGCCAGCAGCCCGGGGACAGCCACCTACGAGCAGTACTTC. The full variable domain, in which reference TRBV7-9 and TRBJ2-7 provide the parts outside the CDR3, is DTGVSQNPRHKITKRGQNVTFRCDPISEHNRLYWYRQTLGQGPEFLTYFQNEAQLEKSRLLSDRFSAERPKGSFSTLEIQRTEQGDSAMYLCASSPGTATYEQYFGPGTRLTVT.